The 17 T cell receptor beta chains given below trace back to one sample, sequenced in a study of blood T cell repertoires in COVID-19 (dated by TCRdb to about 2020). Library preparation was by the immunoSEQ multiplex PCR assay. The table was pulled from immuneACCESS by TCRdb, which kept in-frame rearrangements only. Such tables lose some clones; where checked, under half of the loss comes from unresolved V genes, and the rest has no known cause. This sample is represented by about 85,000 clones; less than 85% of them were singletons. The ten largest clones take up roughly 14% of the sample. Sequencing was done on a sample of peripheral blood. Receptors were obtained from a human donor in a cohort sampled during active COVID-19.

V gene TRBV2 combines with J gene TRBJ1-2; 12 positions agree with TRBD1. Germline V lookup: CDR1 SNHLY, CDR2 FYNNEI. The junction had 10 bases not matched to a gene; V was cut back by 8 bases and J by 3 bases. The CDR3 covers 16 residues. DNA of the CDR3: TGTGCCAGCCGTGGGACAGGGGGCTTCCTTTACTATGGCTACACCTTC. This gives the protein CASRGTGGFLYYGYTF.

The V and J genes are TRBV15 and TRBJ2-3, with 8 bases identical to TRBD2. CDR1 LNHNV and CDR2 YYDKDF come from the germline V gene (reference sequence). Trimming at V came to 3 bases and at J to 4 bases, leaving 9 bases not matched to a gene. The length of the CDR3 is 16 residues. CDR3 region: CATSRYLRGEADTQYF. The CDR3, as DNA: TGTGCCACCAGCAGGTACCTGCGGGGGGAAGCAGATACGCAGTATTTT.

The chain uses TRBV3-1 (or the pseudogene TRBV3-2) and TRBJ1-4, with D perhaps TRBD1 (5 bases). V dropped 1 base and J dropped 5 bases, with 17 bases sitting between them. From germline, CDR1 is LGHDT and CDR2 YNNKEL (reference sequence). CDR3 size: 17 residues. CDR3 sequence reads: CASSQGALRVLNEKLFF. CDR3 in DNA: TGTGCCAGCAGCCAAGGTGCCCTCAGGGTTCTCAATGAAAAACTGTTTTTT.

This clone was picked up a small number of times. The J gene is TRBJ1-5, the V gene TRBV9; the match to TRBD1 covers 7 bases. J was trimmed by 3 bases and V by 0 bases; bases with no gene match: 6. This CDR3 contains 16 residues. Per germline, CDR1 SGDLS and CDR2 YYNGEE. CDR3 sequence: CASSVAGGRSNQPQHF. CDR3 nucleotides: TGTGCCAGCAGCGTAGCAGGGGGGCGGTCCAATCAGCCCCAGCATTTT. Full variable domain (rest looked up from reference TRBV9 and TRBJ1-5): DSGVTQTPKHLITATGQRVTLRCSPRSGDLSVYWYQQSLDQGLQFLIQYYNGEERAKGNILERFSAQQFPDLHSELNLSSLELGDSALYFCASSVAGGRSNQPQHFGDGTRLSIL.

The chain couples TRBV18 to TRBJ1-1; D ambiguous. Trimming stripped 6 bases from V and 6 bases from J, with 11 bases between. This CDR3 region has 12 residues. Per the germline V gene, CDR1 is KGHSH and CDR2 is LQKENI. This CDR3 is CASSADLAEAFF. CDR3 DNA sequence: TGTGCCAGCTCGGCTGACTTAGCTGAAGCTTTCTTT.

The V call is TRBV25-1, the J call TRBJ2-7; 7 bases match TRBD1. After removal of 9 bases from V and 5 bases from J, the junction contained 10 bases not matched to a gene. CDR1 MGHDK and CDR2 SYGVNS come from the germline V gene. The CDR3 totals 13 residues. CDR3 amino acids: CASSRQGPDEQYF. As DNA, the CDR3 is TGTGCCAGTTCCCGACAGGGTCCGGACGAGCAGTACTTC.

The chain has TRBV5-8 and TRBJ2-5; 15 bases line up with TRBD2. Looked up from germline, CDR1 is SGHTS and CDR2 is YDEGEE. This CDR3 is 16 amino acids long. V trimming: 1 base; J trimming: 6 bases; junction bases outside the gene matches: 4. CDR3 nucleotide sequence: TGTGCCAGCAGCTTGCGGACTAGCGGGGGGGCAAAGACCCAGTACTTC. It encodes CASSLRTSGGAKTQYF.

This clone was observed a single time. The chain couples TRBV3-1 (or the pseudogene TRBV3-2) to TRBJ2-5, with D possibly TRBD2 on 6 matching bases. Germline lookup yields CDR1 LGHDT and CDR2 YNNKEL (reference sequence). V gave up 3 bases and J gave up 1 base, with 9 bases separating them. The CDR3 is made up of 14 amino acids. The CDR3 is CASSQGLAQETQYF. CDR3 nucleotide sequence: TGTGCCAGCAGCCAGGGACTGGCCCAAGAGACCCAGTACTTC.

The chain couples TRBV9 to TRBJ2-5; 15 bases map to TRBD2. Per germline, CDR1 SGDLS and CDR2 YYNGEE. The junction had 4 bases not matched to a gene; V was cut back by 3 bases and J by 4 bases. The CDR3 is 16 amino acids. CDR3 in DNA: TGTGCCAGCAGCGCCGGACTAGCGGGGGGGAGAGAGACCCAGTACTTC. Amino acids: CASSAGLAGGRETQYF.

This clone appeared a few times. One end of the junction does not line up with germline, which may come from a read error. V usage is TRBV7-2 and J usage is TRBJ2-1; TRBD1 matches 8 bases. Germline V gene data show CDR1 as SGHTA and CDR2 as FQGNSA. This CDR3 contains 12 residues. The CDR3 DNA sequence: TGTGCCAGCAGCTTTACAGGGGGTGCTTGGGTCTTC. Amino acid sequence: CASSFTGGAWVF.

J is TRBJ2-1 and V is TRBV9; 10 nucleotides match TRBD2. The V gene's germline CDR1 is SGDLS and CDR2 YYNGEE. The CDR3 has 14 amino acids. V trimming: 7 bases; J trimming: 5 bases; junction bases outside the gene matches: 6. The DNA of the CDR3 is TGTGCCAGCTCCAAAGCGGGGGGGGACAATGAGCAGTTCTTC. Translation: CASSKAGGDNEQFF.

CDR3 sequence: CASSPSGTDTQYF. The CDR3 DNA sequence: TGTGCCAGCAGCCCCTCGGGCACAGATACGCAGTATTTT. The rearrangement uses TRBV9 and TRBJ2-3; D is ambiguous. Trimming left V 4 bases short and J 1 base short, with 7 bases between. Germline assignment: CDR1 SGDLS and CDR2 YYNGEE. This CDR3 region has 13 residues.

This CDR3 reads CASSLDPGTSGGYTDTQYF. The DNA of the CDR3 is TGCGCCAGCAGCTTGGATCCCGGGACTAGCGGGGGGTATACAGATACGCAGTATTTT. This sequence joins TRBV5-1 and TRBJ2-3; 15 bases map to TRBD2. The J segment lost 3 bases and the V segment lost 0 bases, leaving 8 bases of the junction unmatched. This CDR3 spans 19 amino acids. Germline V CDR1 and CDR2: SGHRS, YFSETQ.

This clone has only a few counts. The chain employs TRBV5-1 and TRBJ1-2; 9 bases are shared with TRBD1. This CDR3 is built from 14 residues. Germline V lookup: CDR1 SGHRS, CDR2 YFSETQ. V lost 1 base to trimming and J lost 6 bases; unmatched junction nucleotides: 4. The CDR3 spells CASSLNRGQNGYTF. The CDR3 nucleotides are TGCGCCAGCAGCTTGAACAGGGGGCAGAATGGCTACACCTTC.

This chain links TRBV5-4 with TRBJ1-1; a possible D gene is TRBD1 (6 bases). The CDR3 runs to 15 residues. The V gene's germline CDR1 is SGHNT and CDR2 YYREEE (reference sequence). V was clipped by 5 bases and J by 4 bases, with 18 bases between them. CDR3 coding DNA: TGTGCCAGCAGAAAAGGTCAGGGGAGTTCCACTGAAGCTTTCTTT. It encodes CASRKGQGSSTEAFF.

The chain is built from TRBV7-8 and TRBJ2-7; 10 bases line up with TRBD1. Germline CDR1 is SGHVS and CDR2 is FQNEAQ. Trimming at V came to 0 bases and at J to 3 bases, leaving 5 bases not matched to a gene. This CDR3 is 16 amino acids long. The DNA for the CDR3 is TGTGCCAGCAGCTTAGCGTCCGGGACAGGGGTCTACGAGCAGTACTTC. It codes for CASSLASGTGVYEQYF.

This sequence joins TRBV27 and TRBJ2-7; 7 bases line up with TRBD1. This CDR3 has 20 residues. With 3 bases clipped from V and 0 bases from J, the junction kept 20 bases outside the gene matches. Looked up from germline, CDR1 is MNHEY and CDR2 is SMNVEV (reference sequence). The CDR3 DNA follows: TGTGCCAGCAGTTTCCGTCCTCCGGGACAGAGGGCCGAAAGCTCCTACGAGCAGTACTTC. Translated: CASSFRPPGQRAESSYEQYF.